This note documents a single T cell receptor beta chain sequence. These data are taken from a study of blood T cell repertoires in COVID-19. CDR1 is KGHSH and CDR2 is LQKENI in the germline V gene. The CDR3 is 15 residues long. J was trimmed by 3 bases and V by 2 bases; bases with no gene match: 2. Generated by immunoSEQ multiplex PCR, the TCRdb table keeps only in-frame clones and is missing some. The data show some 110,000 clones, more than 80% seen once. This TCR was recovered from a man in his forties or fifties with acute or convalescent COVID-19. The sequenced sample was peripheral blood. The rearrangement joins TRBV18 to TRBJ2-3; TRBD2 aligns across 10 bases. The CDR3 protein is CASSPELAGTDTQYF. For the CDR3, the DNA is TGTGCCAGCTCACCAGAACTAGCGGGGACAGATACGCAGTATTTT. The whole variable domain, remainder taken from reference TRBV18 and TRBJ2-3, is NAGVMQNPRHLVRRRGQEARLRCSPMKGHSHVYWYRQLPEEGLKFMVYLQKENIIDESGMPKERFSAEFPKEGPSILRIQQVVRGDSAAYFCASSPELAGTDTQYFGPGTRLTVL.